By share, the clone carrying this TCR beta chain ranks as large. Its cognate antigen is unknown. Study-level results: Around 13% of tumor Treg sequences matched naive CD4+ cells. Tumor Treg TCRs overlapped most with tumor naive CD4+ cells.

The memory fraction was CD4+CD45RO+CD25- cells. V shed 6 bases and J shed 4 bases, with 15 bases lying between them. CDR3 size: 14 residues. Amplification of TRBV12-4/TRBJ1-2 clonotypes used adaptor-ligated barcode primers. TCRdb redid the calling of the multiplex PCR reads with MiXCR, one entry per CDR3 protein. The sample records 500 or so distinct CDR3 sequences, more than 20% being singletons. The sequenced material came from memory CD4+ T cells sorted from blood. The sample's subset: memory CD4+ T cells, CD4+CD45RO+CD25-. The TCR sequence derives from a female donor with breast cancer. The V gene is TRBV12-3 or TRBV12-4, the J gene TRBJ1-2, with D hard to call. The CDR3 DNA follows: TGTGCCAGCAGCCAACGGGGAACAAGCTATGGCTACACCTTC. Its translation: CASSQRGTSYGYTF.